This T cell receptor (beta chain) was recorded in a study of cytomegalovirus exposure and HLA in healthy donors. PCR employed 60 Vbeta and 13 Jbeta primers. Clones were sequenced by immunoSEQ multiplex PCR, and TCRdb holds only the in-frame ones, with some missing. Altogether approximately 170,000 clones are present, roughly 75% being singletons, with the ten largest covering approximately 4.6%. This CDR3 has 18 residues. Per germline, CDR1 SGHTA and CDR2 FQGNSA. Trimming removed 5 bases from V and 0 bases from J; junction bases left unmatched: 8. The chain carries TRBV7-2 and TRBJ2-7, with TRBD2 identical over 15 bases. The sequencing input was PBMCs. The sequence came from a man under 40 in good health and CMV-seropositive. The CDR3: CASSRTGTSGGHSYEQYF. CDR3 in DNA: TGTGCCAGCAGCCGCACAGGGACTAGCGGGGGGCACTCCTACGAGCAGTACTTC.